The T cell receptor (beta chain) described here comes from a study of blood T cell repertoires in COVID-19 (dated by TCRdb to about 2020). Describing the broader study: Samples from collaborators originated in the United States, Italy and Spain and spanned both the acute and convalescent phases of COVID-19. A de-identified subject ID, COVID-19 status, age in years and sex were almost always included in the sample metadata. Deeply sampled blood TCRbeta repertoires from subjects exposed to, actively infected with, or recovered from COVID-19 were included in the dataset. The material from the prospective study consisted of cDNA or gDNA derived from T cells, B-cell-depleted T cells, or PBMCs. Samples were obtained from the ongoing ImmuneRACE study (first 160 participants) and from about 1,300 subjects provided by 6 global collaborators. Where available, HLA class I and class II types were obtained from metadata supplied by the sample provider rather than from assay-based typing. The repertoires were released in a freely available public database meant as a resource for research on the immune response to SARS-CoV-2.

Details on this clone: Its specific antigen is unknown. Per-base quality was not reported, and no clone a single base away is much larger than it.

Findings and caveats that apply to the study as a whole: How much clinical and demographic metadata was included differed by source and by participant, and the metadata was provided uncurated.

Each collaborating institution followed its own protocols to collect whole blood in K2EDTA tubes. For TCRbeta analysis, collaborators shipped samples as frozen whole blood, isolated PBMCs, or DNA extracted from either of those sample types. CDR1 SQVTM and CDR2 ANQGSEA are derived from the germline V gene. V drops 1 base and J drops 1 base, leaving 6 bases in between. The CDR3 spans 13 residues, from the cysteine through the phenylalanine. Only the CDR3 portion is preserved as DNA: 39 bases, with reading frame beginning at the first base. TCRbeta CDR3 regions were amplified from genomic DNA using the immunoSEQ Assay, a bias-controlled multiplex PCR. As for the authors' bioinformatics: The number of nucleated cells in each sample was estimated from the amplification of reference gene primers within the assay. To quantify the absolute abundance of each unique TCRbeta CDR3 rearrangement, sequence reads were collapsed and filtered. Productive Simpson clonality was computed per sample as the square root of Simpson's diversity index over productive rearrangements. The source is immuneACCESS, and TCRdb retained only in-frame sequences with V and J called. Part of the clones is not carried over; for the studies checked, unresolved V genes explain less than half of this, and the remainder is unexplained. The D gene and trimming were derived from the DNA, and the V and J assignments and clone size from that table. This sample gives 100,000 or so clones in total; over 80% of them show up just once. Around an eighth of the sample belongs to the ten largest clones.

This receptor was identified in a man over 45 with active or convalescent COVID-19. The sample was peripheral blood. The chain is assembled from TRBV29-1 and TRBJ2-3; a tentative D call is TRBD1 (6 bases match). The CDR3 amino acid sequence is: CSVEGQGTDTQYF. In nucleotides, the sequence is TGCAGCGTTGAAGGACAGGGCACAGATACGCAGTATTTT.